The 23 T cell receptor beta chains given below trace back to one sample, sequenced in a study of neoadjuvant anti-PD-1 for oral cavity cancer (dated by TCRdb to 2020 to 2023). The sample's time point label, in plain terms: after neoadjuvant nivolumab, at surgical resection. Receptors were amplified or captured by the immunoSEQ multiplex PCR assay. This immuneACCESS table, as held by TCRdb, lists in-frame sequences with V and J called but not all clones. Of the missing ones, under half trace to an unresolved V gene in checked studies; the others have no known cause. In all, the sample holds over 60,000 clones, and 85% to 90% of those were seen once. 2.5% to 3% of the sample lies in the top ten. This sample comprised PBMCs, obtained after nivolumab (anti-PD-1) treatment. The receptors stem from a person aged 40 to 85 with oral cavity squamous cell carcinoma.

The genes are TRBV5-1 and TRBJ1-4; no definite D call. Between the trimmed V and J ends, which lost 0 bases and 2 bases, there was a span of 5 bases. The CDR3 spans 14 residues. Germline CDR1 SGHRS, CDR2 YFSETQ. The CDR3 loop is CASSLGPTNEKLFF. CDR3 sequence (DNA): TGCGCCAGCAGCTTGGGGCCTACTAATGAAAAACTGTTTTTT.

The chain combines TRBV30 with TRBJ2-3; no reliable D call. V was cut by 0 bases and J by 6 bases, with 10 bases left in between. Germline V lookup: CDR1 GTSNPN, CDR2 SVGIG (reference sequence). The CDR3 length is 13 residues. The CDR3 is CAWSVPSRDTQYF. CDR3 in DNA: TGTGCCTGGAGTGTTCCCTCCCGGGATACGCAGTATTTT.

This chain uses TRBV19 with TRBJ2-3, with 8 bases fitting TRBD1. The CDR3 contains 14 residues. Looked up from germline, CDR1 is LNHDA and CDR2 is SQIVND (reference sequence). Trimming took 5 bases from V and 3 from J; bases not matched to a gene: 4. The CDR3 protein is CASSAGGATDTQYF. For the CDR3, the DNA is TGTGCCAGTAGTGCAGGGGGCGCGACAGATACGCAGTATTTT.

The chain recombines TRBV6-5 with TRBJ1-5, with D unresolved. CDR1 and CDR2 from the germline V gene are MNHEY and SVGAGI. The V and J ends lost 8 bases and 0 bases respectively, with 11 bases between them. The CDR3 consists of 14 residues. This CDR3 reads CASAPVYSNQPQHF. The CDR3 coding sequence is TGTGCCAGCGCCCCGGTCTATAGCAATCAGCCCCAGCATTTT.

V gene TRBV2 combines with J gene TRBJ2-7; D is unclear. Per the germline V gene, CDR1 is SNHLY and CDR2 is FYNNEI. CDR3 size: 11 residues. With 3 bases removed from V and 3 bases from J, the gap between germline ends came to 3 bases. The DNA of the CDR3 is TGTGCCAGCAGTGAGCTCTACGAGCAGTACTTC. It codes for CASSELYEQYF.

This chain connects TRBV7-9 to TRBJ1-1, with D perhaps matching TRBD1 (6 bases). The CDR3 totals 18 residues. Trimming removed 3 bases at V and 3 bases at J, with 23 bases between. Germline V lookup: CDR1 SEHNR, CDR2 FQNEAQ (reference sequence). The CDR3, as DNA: TGTGCCAGCAGCTTTATGTTGGCAGGGGCCCGGGTTTACACTGAAGCTTTCTTT. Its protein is CASSFMLAGARVYTEAFF.

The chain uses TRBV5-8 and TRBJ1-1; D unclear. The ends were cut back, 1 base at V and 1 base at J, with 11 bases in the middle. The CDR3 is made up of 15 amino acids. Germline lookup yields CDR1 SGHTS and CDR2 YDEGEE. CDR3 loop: CASSLSPRRNTEAFF. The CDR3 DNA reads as TGTGCCAGCAGCTTGTCACCCAGGCGGAACACTGAAGCTTTCTTT.

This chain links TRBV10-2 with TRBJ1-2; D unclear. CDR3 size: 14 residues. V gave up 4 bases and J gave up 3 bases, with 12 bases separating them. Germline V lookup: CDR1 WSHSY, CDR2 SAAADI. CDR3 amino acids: CASSVYSVDYGYTF. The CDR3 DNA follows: TGCGCCAGCAGTGTATACAGTGTGGACTATGGCTACACCTTC.

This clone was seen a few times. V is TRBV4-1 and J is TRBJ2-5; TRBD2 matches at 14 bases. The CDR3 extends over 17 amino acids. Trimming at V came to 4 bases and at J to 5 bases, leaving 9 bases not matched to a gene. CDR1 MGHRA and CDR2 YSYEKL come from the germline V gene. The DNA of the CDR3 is TGCGCCAGCAGCCTACGACTAGCGGGAGGGCCGGAGGAGACCCAGTACTTC. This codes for CASSLRLAGGPEETQYF.

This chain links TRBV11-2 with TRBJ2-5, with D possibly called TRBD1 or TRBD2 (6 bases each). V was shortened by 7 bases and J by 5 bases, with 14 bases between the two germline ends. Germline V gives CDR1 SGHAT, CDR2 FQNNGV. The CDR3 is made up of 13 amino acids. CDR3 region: CASTPGGIETQYF. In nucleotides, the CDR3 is TGTGCCAGCACACCCGGGGGCATCGAGACCCAGTACTTC.

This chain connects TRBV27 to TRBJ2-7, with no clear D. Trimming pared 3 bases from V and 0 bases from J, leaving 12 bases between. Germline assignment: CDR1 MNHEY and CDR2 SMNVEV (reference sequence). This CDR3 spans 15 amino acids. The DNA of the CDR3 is TGTGCCAGCAGTTTTAGGGCCATAGGCTCCTACGAGCAGTACTTC. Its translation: CASSFRAIGSYEQYF.

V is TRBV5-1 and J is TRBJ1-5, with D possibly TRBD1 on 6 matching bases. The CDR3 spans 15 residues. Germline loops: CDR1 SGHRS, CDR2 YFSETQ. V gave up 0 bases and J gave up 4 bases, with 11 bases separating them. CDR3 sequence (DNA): TGCGCCAGCAGCTTGGAGCCAGGGGAGAATCAGCCCCAGCATTTT. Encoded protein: CASSLEPGENQPQHF.

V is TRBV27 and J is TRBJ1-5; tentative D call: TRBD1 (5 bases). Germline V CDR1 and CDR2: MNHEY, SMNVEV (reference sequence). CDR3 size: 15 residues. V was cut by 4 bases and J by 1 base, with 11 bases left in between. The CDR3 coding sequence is TGTGCCAGCAGTTCAAAGGGGATCAGCAATCAGCCCCAGCATTTT. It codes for CASSSKGISNQPQHF.

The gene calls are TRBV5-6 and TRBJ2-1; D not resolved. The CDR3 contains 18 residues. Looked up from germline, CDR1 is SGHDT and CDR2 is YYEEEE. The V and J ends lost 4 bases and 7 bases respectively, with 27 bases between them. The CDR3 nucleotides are TGTGCCAGCAGCACCTACGCAGGTCCGACACCCTCTAGGAATGAGCAGTTCTTC. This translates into CASSTYAGPTPSRNEQFF.

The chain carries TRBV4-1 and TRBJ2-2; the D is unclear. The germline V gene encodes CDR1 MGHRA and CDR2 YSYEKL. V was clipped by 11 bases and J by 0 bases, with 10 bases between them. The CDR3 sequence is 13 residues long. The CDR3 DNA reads TGCGCCGCACTCGACACGAACACCGGGGAGCTGTTTTTT. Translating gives CAALDTNTGELFF.

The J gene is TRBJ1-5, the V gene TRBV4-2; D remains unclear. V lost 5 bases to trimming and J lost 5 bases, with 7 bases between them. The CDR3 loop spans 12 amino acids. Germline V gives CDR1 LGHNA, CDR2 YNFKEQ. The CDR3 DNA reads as TGTGCCAGCAGCATGGGAGATCAGCCCCAGCATTTT. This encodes CASSMGDQPQHF.

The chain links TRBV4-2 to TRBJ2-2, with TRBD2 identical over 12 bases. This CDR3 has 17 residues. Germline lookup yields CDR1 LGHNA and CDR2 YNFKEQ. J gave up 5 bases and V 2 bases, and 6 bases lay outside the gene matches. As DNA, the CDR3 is TGTGCCAGCAGCCAAACCCCTAGCGGGAGGGTTACCGGGGAGCTGTTTTTT. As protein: CASSQTPSGRVTGELFF.

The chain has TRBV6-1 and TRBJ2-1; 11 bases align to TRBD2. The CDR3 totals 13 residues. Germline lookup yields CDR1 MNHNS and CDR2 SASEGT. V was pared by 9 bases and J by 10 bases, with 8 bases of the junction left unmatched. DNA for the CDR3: TGTGCCAGTCTGTTAGCGGGAGGGAGCGAGCAGTTCTTC. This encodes CASLLAGGSEQFF.

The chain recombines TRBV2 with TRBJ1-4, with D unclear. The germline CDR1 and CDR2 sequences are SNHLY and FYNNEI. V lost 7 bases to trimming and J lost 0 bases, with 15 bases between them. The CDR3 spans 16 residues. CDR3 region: CASTEIRVATNEKLFF. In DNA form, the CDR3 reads TGTGCCAGCACCGAGATAAGGGTCGCAACTAATGAAAAACTGTTTTTT.

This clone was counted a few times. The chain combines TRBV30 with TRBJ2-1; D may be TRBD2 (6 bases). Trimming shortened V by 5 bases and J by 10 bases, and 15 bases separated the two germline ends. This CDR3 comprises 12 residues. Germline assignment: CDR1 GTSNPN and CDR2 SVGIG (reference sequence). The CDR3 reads CAWAGWEDEQFF. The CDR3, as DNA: TGTGCCTGGGCCGGGTGGGAGGACGAGCAGTTCTTC. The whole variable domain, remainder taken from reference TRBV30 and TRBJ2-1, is SQTIHQWPATLVQPVGSPLSLECTVEGTSNPNLYWYRQAAGRGLQLLFYSVGIGQISSEVPQNLSASRPQDRQFILSSKKLLLSDSGFYLCAWAGWEDEQFFGPGTRLTVL.

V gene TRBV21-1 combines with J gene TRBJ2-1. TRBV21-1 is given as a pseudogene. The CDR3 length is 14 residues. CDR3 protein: CASSTWELDNEQFF. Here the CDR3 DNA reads TGTGCCAGCAGCACGTGGGAATTAGACAATGAGCAGTTCTTC.

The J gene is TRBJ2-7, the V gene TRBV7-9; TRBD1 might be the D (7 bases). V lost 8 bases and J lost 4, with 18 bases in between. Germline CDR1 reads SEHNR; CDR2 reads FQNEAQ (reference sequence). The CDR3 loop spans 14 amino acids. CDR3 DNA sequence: TGTGCCAGCGGGAGGACAGGTCTTTTTTACGAGCAGTACTTC. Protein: CASGRTGLFYEQYF.

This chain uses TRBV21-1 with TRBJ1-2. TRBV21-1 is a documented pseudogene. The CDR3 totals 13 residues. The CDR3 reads CASSKRGSYGYTF. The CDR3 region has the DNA TGTGCCAGCAGTAAAAGAGGAAGCTATGGCTACACCTTC.